The present T cell receptor beta chain was sequenced within a study of CD8+ T cells in alopecia areata. After isolation, RNA underwent reverse transcription to generate cDNA as the sequencing template. Data came from immunoSEQ multiplex PCR; TCRdb stores just in-frame clones and leaves some out. The sample shows some 14,000 clones, about 57% of them seen only once. The V and J ends lost 5 bases and 6 bases, in that order; junction bases with no gene match: 9. Per the germline V gene, CDR1 is SEHNR and CDR2 is FQNEAQ (reference sequence). The CDR3 spans 14 residues. CD4+ cells from four to six patients underwent sorting into CD25+CD127- cells.

This clonotype was sampled from a human donor with alopecia areata. This rearrangement joins TRBV7-9 to TRBJ1-1; the match to TRBD1 covers 7 bases. Sample: CD4+ Tregs sorted from blood. CDR3 bases: TGTGCCAGCAGCCATAGCCTTGGGACAGCTGAAGCTTTCTTT. It encodes CASSHSLGTAEAFF. The complete variable domain, with remaining parts taken from reference TRBV7-9 and TRBJ1-1, reads DTGVSQNPRHKITKRGQNVTFRCDPISEHNRLYWYRQTLGQGPEFLTYFQNEAQLEKSRLLSDRFSAERPKGSFSTLEIQRTEQGDSAMYLCASSHSLGTAEAFFGQGTRLTVV.